This T cell receptor beta chain appears in the sequencing data of a study of blood T cell repertoires in COVID-19. As for the study in general: Some COVID-19 samples were acute and others convalescent; all came from the United States, Italy and Spain. The cDNA or gDNA used as material had been derived from T cells, B-cell-depleted T cells, or PBMCs.

With 2 bases clipped from V and 1 base from J, the junction kept 4 bases outside the gene matches. Germline loops: CDR1 SNHLY, CDR2 FYNNEI. The CDR3 is 16 residues long. Original analysis: Using reference gene primer amplification, nucleated cell counts were estimated. Libraries were prepared by immunoSEQ multiplex PCR; TCRdb keeps only in-frame clonotypes and omits some of them. The DNA gave D and trimming, while V, J and clone size come from that table. This sample carries about 190,000 clones, 70% to 85% of them seen once, and the ten largest clones take about 13%. This TCR derives from a man in his fifties or sixties who had recovered from COVID-19. Sequencing was performed on peripheral blood. The chain carries TRBV2 and TRBJ1-5, with 8 bases aligning to TRBD1. CDR3 sequence (DNA): TGTGCCAGCAGTGAACGGACAGGGAGGAGCAATCAGCCCCAGCATTTT. This sequence encodes CASSERTGRSNQPQHF.